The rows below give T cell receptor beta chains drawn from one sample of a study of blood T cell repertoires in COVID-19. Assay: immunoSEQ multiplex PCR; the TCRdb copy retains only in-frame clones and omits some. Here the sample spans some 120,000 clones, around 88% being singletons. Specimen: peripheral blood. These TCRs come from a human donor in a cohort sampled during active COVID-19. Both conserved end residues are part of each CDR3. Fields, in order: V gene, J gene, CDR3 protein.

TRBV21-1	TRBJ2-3	CASSRATETDTQYF
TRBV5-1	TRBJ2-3	CASSRIAGEDTQYF
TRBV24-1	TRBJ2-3	CATSDLSGDRSTDTQYF
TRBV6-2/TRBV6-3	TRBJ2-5	CASSAKGLGVRETQYF
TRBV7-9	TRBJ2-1	CASSFLAGGITSEQFF
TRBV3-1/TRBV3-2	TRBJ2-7	CASSPLGAEYEQYF
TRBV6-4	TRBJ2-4	CASSETSGGKNIQYF
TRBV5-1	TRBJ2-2	CASSLDTNTGELFF
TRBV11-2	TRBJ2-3	CASSLGRLVRGTDTQYF
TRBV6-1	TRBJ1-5	CASSEIPSRGSYSNQPQHF
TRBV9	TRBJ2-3	CASSVARGGTDTQYF
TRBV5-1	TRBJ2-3	CASSFSFASTDTQYF
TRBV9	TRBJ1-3	CASSVEGKAGNTIYF
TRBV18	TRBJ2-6	CASSEAAGANVLTF
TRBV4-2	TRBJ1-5	CASSLGTGNNQPQHF
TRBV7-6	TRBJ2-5	CASSARAGQGPETQYF
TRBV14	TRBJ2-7	CASSPTGGRTYEQYF
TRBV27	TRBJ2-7	CASSGAGTGERYEQYF
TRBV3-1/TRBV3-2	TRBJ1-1	CASSPWRVKNTEAFF
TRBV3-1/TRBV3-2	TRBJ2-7	CASSQLRGSYEQYF
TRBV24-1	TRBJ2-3	CATSREPSTDTQYF
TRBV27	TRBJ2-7	CASSLTSGRVGEQYF
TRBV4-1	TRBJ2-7	CASSQGFTSSYEQYF
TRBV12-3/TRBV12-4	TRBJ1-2	CASSPRGGRGYTF
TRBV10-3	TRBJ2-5	CAISLTGNQETQYF
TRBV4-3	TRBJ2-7	CASSNRVTLGDYEQYF
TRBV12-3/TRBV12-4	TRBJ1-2	CASSLQGFDGYTF
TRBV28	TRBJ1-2	CASSTQTGSGYTF
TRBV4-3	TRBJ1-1	CASSPQGAPPLNTEAFF
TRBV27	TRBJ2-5	CASSGRGLPQETQYF
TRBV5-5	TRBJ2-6	CASSLITGSGANVLTF
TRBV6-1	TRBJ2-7	CASSEAENSEQYF
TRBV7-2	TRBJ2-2	CASSARAGATGELFF
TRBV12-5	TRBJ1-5	CASGLVGAGDRQPQHF
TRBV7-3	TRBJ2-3	CASSLGVGGRSDTQYF
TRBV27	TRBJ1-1	CASSSGGTLPEAFF
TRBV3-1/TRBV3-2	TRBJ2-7	CASSQSLLEQYF
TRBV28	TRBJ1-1	CASSFFNTGYVNTEAFF
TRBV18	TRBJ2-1	CASSPPGDRGSNEQFF
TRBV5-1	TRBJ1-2	CASSREGYGYTF
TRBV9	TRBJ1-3	CASSPTRDTLIHSGNTIYF
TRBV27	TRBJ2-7	CASSLRWDISLYEQYF
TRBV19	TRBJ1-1	CASKQGADTEAFF
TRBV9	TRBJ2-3	CASSVTTGTGVDTQYF
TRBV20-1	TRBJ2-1	CSASPGATYNEQFF
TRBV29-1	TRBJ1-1	CSVGGGTEAFF
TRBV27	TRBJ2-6	CASKGHHSGANVLTF
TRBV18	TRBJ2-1	CASSPTSGRNNEQFF
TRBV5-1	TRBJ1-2	CASSLDSNYGYTF
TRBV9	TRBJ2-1	CASSTLRDRAFDEQFF